This record covers a single T cell receptor beta chain. Its matching antigen is unknown. The sample carries other DNA sequences with the same CDR3. This sample stems from a study of cytomegalovirus exposure and HLA in healthy donors. The PCR made use of 60 Vbeta and 13 Jbeta primers. The data were produced by immunoSEQ multiplex PCR, yet TCRdb's version contains in-frame clones alone and is incomplete. The sample yields about 160,000 clones, 65% to 90% seen once. Germline V gene sequence: CDR1 SEHNR, CDR2 FQNEAQ (reference sequence). V dropped 5 bases and J dropped 6 bases, with 17 bases sitting between them. The CDR3 runs 14 residues. Study results and limitations: A later analysis revealed that TCR association rates differed between HLA loci, peaking at DRB1 and bottoming out at HLA-C. Fewer N-insertions than the roughly 630-donor mean were reportedly shown by an Asian-associated ancestry cluster in a later analysis. With later analysis, a missense DCLRE1C variant became linked to TCR beta V- and J-gene trimming.

Sequencing was carried out using PBMCs. This TCR was sampled from a man aged 50-59 years in good health and CMV-seropositive. This chain connects TRBV7-9 to TRBJ2-7; no clear D. The CDR3 DNA is TGTGCCAGCAGCCTTCTCAAAGAACGCAGCGAGCAGTACGTC. Encoded protein: CASSLLKERSEQYV.